Listed here are 28 T cell receptor beta chains from one sample, sequenced in a study of blood T cell repertoires in COVID-19. Assay used: immunoSEQ multiplex PCR; TCRdb lists only in-frame clones, some missing. The sample includes 90,000 to 120,000 clones, 91% of them seen just once. The sequencing input was peripheral blood. The receptors come from a human donor in a cohort sampled during active COVID-19.

The chain joins TRBV4-2 to TRBJ1-1; 11 nucleotides align to TRBD1. V dropped 1 base and J dropped 5; count of bases not matched to a gene: 3. Germline values: CDR1 LGHNA, CDR2 YNFKEQ. This CDR3 spans 15 amino acids. CDR3 bases: TGTGCCAGCAGCCAAGCCGGGACAGGGGGGACTGAAGCTTTCTTT. Translating it yields CASSQAGTGGTEAFF.

This sequence joins TRBV5-1 and TRBJ1-4; no firm D call. The CDR3 length is 14 residues. Germline values: CDR1 SGHRS, CDR2 YFSETQ. The ends were cut back, 4 bases at V and 0 bases at J, with 7 bases in the middle. The CDR3 bases are TGCGCCAGCAGCCCGAGCTCAACTAATGAAAAACTGTTTTTT. As protein: CASSPSSTNEKLFF.

The gene calls are TRBV7-8 and TRBJ1-2, with 7 nucleotides matching TRBD1. The CDR3 runs to 15 residues. Germline CDR1 SGHVS, CDR2 FQNEAQ. The junction had 6 bases not matched to a gene; V was cut back by 4 bases and J by 1 base. In nucleotides, the CDR3 is TGTGCCAGCAGCTCAGGGGGATCAGTTAACTATGGCTACACCTTC. Translating gives CASSSGGSVNYGYTF.

The chain uses TRBV3-1 (or the pseudogene TRBV3-2) and TRBJ2-4; possibly TRBD1 for D (6 bases). The CDR3 has 12 residues. V gave up 1 base and J gave up 9 bases, with 7 bases separating them. Germline V CDR1 and CDR2: LGHDT, YNNKEL (reference sequence). The CDR3 DNA follows: TGTGCCAGCAGCCAAGTAGGGGGCATTCAGTACTTC. Translated, it gives CASSQVGGIQYF.

The chain uses TRBV27 and TRBJ2-7; 7 bases match TRBD1. Germline V CDR1 and CDR2: MNHEY, SMNVEV (reference sequence). V was clipped by 6 bases and J by 0 bases; unmatched bases: 2. The CDR3 length is 13 residues. The CDR3 protein is CASSRDSSYEQYF. The CDR3 bases are TGTGCCAGCAGCAGGGACAGCTCCTACGAGCAGTACTTC.

CDR3 amino acids: CASSRGLTEEKLFF. Written as DNA, the CDR3 is TGTGCCAGCAGCCGCGGACTTACGGAGGAAAAACTGTTTTTT. The V and J genes are TRBV7-6 and TRBJ1-4; no firm D call. With 5 bases removed from V and 8 bases from J, the gap between germline ends came to 15 bases. Per the germline V gene, CDR1 is SGHVS and CDR2 is FNYEAQ. This CDR3 spans 14 amino acids. The full variable domain, its missing parts supplied by reference TRBV7-6 and TRBJ1-4, is GAGVSQSPRYKVTKRGQDVALRCDPISGHVSLYWYRQALGQGPEFLTYFNYEAQQDKSGLPNDRFSAERPEGSISTLTIQRTEQRDSAMYRCASSRGLTEEKLFFGSGTQLSVL.

The chain recombines TRBV15 with TRBJ2-3; tentatively, D is TRBD2 (5 bases). The V end lost 3 bases, the J end lost 1 base, and 11 bases lay between the germline ends. Germline-derived CDR1 and CDR2 are LNHNV and YYDKDF (reference sequence). The CDR3 spans 15 residues. The CDR3 bases are TGTGCCACCAGCAGCGGGGTCTCGGGCACAGATACGCAGTATTTT. Translated: CATSSGVSGTDTQYF. Full variable domain (remainder filled in from reference TRBV15 and TRBJ2-3): DAMVIQNPRYQVTQFGKPVTLSCSQTLNHNVMYWYQQKSSQAPKLLFHYYDKDFNNEADTPDNFQSRRPNTSFCFLDIRSPGLGDTAMYLCATSSGVSGTDTQYFGPGTRLTVL.

The chain has TRBV28 and TRBJ2-5; 9 bases match TRBD1. V lost 8 bases, J lost 4 bases, and 5 bases stayed unmatched. Looked up from germline, CDR1 is MDHEN and CDR2 is SYDVKM. The CDR3 is 13 residues long. The CDR3 reads CASWDREGETQYF. The CDR3 DNA reads TGTGCCAGCTGGGACAGGGAAGGAGAGACCCAGTACTTC.

The J gene is TRBJ2-7, the V gene TRBV4-3, with 10 positions matching TRBD2. Germline trimming cut 4 bases from V and 3 bases from J; bases unmatched to any gene: 6. Germline assignment: CDR1 LGHNA and CDR2 YSLEER. The CDR3 loop spans 15 amino acids. CDR3 in DNA: TGCGCCAGCAGCCTAAATAGCGGGGGGTTCTACGAGCAGTACTTC. Translating gives CASSLNSGGFYEQYF.

Written as DNA, the CDR3 is TGCAGCGTTGAACGAGTCACTGAAGCTTTCTTT. Translated: CSVERVTEAFF. The chain employs TRBV29-1 and TRBJ1-1; D call uncertain. This CDR3 contains 11 residues. V was pared by 2 bases and J by 4 bases, with 5 bases between. The germline gives CDR1 SQVTM, CDR2 ANQGSEA.

The rearrangement uses TRBV28 and TRBJ2-5; 13 bases are shared with TRBD2. The CDR3 extends over 15 amino acids. The J segment lost 4 bases and the V segment lost 6 bases, leaving 5 bases of the junction unmatched. In germline, CDR1 is MDHEN, CDR2 SYDVKM. The CDR3 region is CASSPLAGGGETQYF. The CDR3 region has the DNA TGTGCCAGCAGCCCACTAGCGGGAGGGGGAGAGACCCAGTACTTC.

With respect to this clone: The same CDR3 arises from other DNA sequences in this sample as well. This rearrangement joins TRBV29-1 to TRBJ2-7; 7 positions match TRBD1. The CDR3 contains 12 residues. V lost 6 bases, J lost 1 base, and 3 bases stayed unmatched. CDR1 is SQVTM and CDR2 is ANQGSEA in the germline V gene. CDR3 coding DNA: TGCAGCGTAGTGGACAGGTCCTACGAGCAGTACTTC. Translating gives CSVVDRSYEQYF.

This clone occurred a few times. V gene TRBV30 combines with J gene TRBJ2-7; D might be TRBD2 (5 bases). Germline V lookup: CDR1 GTSNPN, CDR2 SVGIG (reference sequence). The CDR3 is 15 residues long. The V gene lost 1 base and the J gene lost 1 base, with 14 bases spanning the gap. CDR3 protein: CAWSASSGLSYEQYF. CDR3 DNA: TGTGCCTGGAGTGCTAGCAGTGGCCTTTCCTACGAGCAGTACTTC.

The chain recombines TRBV3-1 (or the pseudogene TRBV3-2) with TRBJ2-3, with unresolved D. Deletions cut 4 bases from V and 6 bases from J, with 17 bases between. The CDR3 is 15 amino acids. CDR1 and CDR2 from the germline V gene are LGHDT and YNNKEL (reference sequence). The CDR3 sequence is CASSPMTFTHDTQYF. CDR3 coding DNA: TGTGCCAGCAGCCCCATGACATTCACCCACGATACGCAGTATTTT.

This chain's CDR3 is CASSSLQGNYGYTF. CDR3 in DNA: TGTGCCAGCAGTTCGTTACAGGGTAACTATGGCTACACCTTC. This chain connects TRBV6-2 or TRBV6-3 to TRBJ1-2; a weak D match, TRBD1 (6 bases). V was trimmed by 4 bases and J by 1 base, leaving 10 bases between them. The length of the CDR3 is 14 residues. CDR1 is MNHEY and CDR2 is SVGEGT in the germline V gene.

The chain carries TRBV9 and TRBJ2-7, with D tentatively TRBD2 (6 bases). V dropped 3 bases and J dropped 5 bases, with 15 bases sitting between them. CDR1 and CDR2 from the germline V gene are SGDLS and YYNGEE. CDR3 length equals 14 residues. The CDR3 region is CASSAEDGGDEQYF. CDR3 DNA sequence: TGTGCCAGCAGCGCAGAGGACGGCGGGGACGAGCAGTACTTC.

The chain employs TRBV30 and TRBJ2-7, with 10 bases matching TRBD2. After removal of 0 bases from V and 4 bases from J, the junction contained 9 bases not matched to a gene. This CDR3 has 16 residues. Looked up from germline, CDR1 is GTSNPN and CDR2 is SVGIG (reference sequence). CDR3: CAWSVQASGSPYEQYF. CDR3 nucleotides: TGTGCCTGGAGTGTACAGGCTAGCGGGAGTCCGTACGAGCAGTACTTC.

This clone came up a few times. The V call is TRBV4-3, the J call TRBJ2-1; 7 nucleotides line up with TRBD2. The germline V gene encodes CDR1 LGHNA and CDR2 YSLEER. The CDR3 sequence is 20 residues long. J gave up 0 bases and V 4 bases, and 18 bases lay outside the gene matches. CDR3 nucleotides: TGCGCCAGCAGCCCGGATGCGACCAGCGGGGACGGGGGCTCCTACAATGAGCAGTTCTTC. This translates into CASSPDATSGDGGSYNEQFF.

The V call is TRBV5-4, the J call TRBJ2-5; possibly TRBD2 for D (7 bases). Trimming shortened V by 5 bases and J by 3 bases, and 11 bases separated the two germline ends. This CDR3 has 13 amino acids. The germline V gene encodes CDR1 SGHNT and CDR2 YYREEE (reference sequence). CDR3 in amino acids: CASRGGLEETQYF. Here the CDR3 DNA reads TGTGCCAGCAGGGGGGGGCTAGAAGAGACCCAGTACTTC.

J is TRBJ2-5 and V is TRBV6-5; weak D call: TRBD2 (5 bases). V was clipped by 0 bases and J by 7 bases, with 12 bases between them. The germline V gene has CDR1 MNHEY and CDR2 SVGAGI. The CDR3 loop spans 14 amino acids. CDR3 region: CASSYSMAGGTQYF. The CDR3 nucleotides are TGTGCCAGCAGTTACTCGATGGCAGGAGGGACCCAGTACTTC.

This chain joins TRBV6-6 and TRBJ2-7; 11 bases fit TRBD1. CDR3 length equals 16 residues. The V segment lost 2 bases and the J segment 0 bases; nucleotides outside the gene matches: 3. From germline, CDR1 is MNHNY and CDR2 SVGAGI (reference sequence). DNA of the CDR3: TGTGCCAGCAGTTACATCGGGACAGGGGGCTCCTACGAGCAGTACTTC. Protein product: CASSYIGTGGSYEQYF.

This clone was counted only a few times. In DNA, the CDR3 is TGTGCCAGCAGCCGATTAGTCCCCCGGACTAGCGGGAGGGCCTCCTACGAGCAGTACTTC. It codes for CASSRLVPRTSGRASYEQYF. The chain is built from TRBV28 and TRBJ2-7; 15 nucleotides match TRBD2. This CDR3 spans 20 amino acids. Germline assignment: CDR1 MDHEN and CDR2 SYDVKM. V shed 6 bases, J shed 0 bases, and the junction held 15 bases outside the gene matches.

CDR3 region: CASSQARDRGRLQPQHF. DNA for the CDR3: TGTGCCAGCAGCCAAGCCCGGGACAGGGGGCGGCTTCAGCCCCAGCATTTT. The chain recombines TRBV3-1 (or the pseudogene TRBV3-2) with TRBJ1-5; 12 bases are a match to TRBD1. This CDR3 has 17 amino acids. Losses at the gene ends were 1 base for V and 6 bases for J; bases not matched to a gene: 7. The germline V gene has CDR1 LGHDT and CDR2 YNNKEL (reference sequence).

The chain joins TRBV19 to TRBJ1-5, with 9 positions matching TRBD1. The V gene end was trimmed by 9 bases and the J gene end by 4 bases; junction bases not matched to a gene: 4. CDR3 size: 13 residues. CDR1 LNHDA and CDR2 SQIVND come from the germline V gene (reference sequence). As DNA, the CDR3 is TGTGCCAGAAGACAGGGGGGTAATCAGCCCCAGCATTTT. Translating gives CARRQGGNQPQHF.

The V gene is TRBV7-2, the J gene TRBJ1-5, with D possibly TRBD1 on 5 matching bases. V was shortened by 1 base and J by 4 bases, with 8 bases between the two germline ends. Germline CDR1 is SGHTA and CDR2 is FQGNSA. The CDR3 is 14 amino acids. As DNA, the CDR3 is TGTGCCAGCAGCTTAGAAAGGGGAAATCAGCCCCAGCATTTT. Its protein product is CASSLERGNQPQHF.

This sequence joins TRBV19 and TRBJ1-5; the D gene is possibly TRBD1 (5 bases). The CDR3 has 16 amino acids. Germline values: CDR1 LNHDA, CDR2 SQIVND (reference sequence). Between the trimmed V and J ends, which lost 4 bases and 1 base, there was a span of 14 bases. CDR3 in DNA: TGTGCCAGTAGTAGGGTCGGCGGGGGAAGCAATCAGCCCCAGCATTTT. Protein product: CASSRVGGGSNQPQHF.

This chain uses TRBV30 with TRBJ1-4, with 9 bases matching TRBD1. The CDR3 is 14 amino acids. The V segment lost 3 bases and the J segment 8 bases; nucleotides outside the gene matches: 7. The germline CDR1 and CDR2 sequences are GTSNPN and SVGIG (reference sequence). CDR3 DNA sequence: TGTGCCTGGAGCGGAAACAGGGGGCGGGAAAAACTGTTTTTT. This encodes CAWSGNRGREKLFF.

This chain joins TRBV23-1 and TRBJ2-7; a possible D gene is TRBD2 (7 bases). TRBV23-1 is annotated as an ORF whose role is uncertain. There are 15 residues in the CDR3. Trimming shortened V by 6 bases and J by 3 bases, and 18 bases separated the two germline ends. The CDR3 protein is CASRGGAAQFYEQYF. DNA for the CDR3: TGCGCCAGCAGGGGGGGGGCAGCACAGTTCTACGAGCAGTACTTC.